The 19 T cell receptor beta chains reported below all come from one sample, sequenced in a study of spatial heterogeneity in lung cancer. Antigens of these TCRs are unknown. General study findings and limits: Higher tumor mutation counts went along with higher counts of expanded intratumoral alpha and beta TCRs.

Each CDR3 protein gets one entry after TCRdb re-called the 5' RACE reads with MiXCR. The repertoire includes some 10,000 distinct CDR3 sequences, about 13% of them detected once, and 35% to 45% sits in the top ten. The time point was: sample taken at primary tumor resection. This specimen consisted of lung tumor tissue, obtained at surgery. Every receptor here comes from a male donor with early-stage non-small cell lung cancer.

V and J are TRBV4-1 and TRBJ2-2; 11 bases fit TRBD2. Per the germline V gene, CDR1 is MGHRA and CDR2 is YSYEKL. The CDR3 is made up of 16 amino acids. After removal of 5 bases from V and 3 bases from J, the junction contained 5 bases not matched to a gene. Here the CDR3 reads CASSATSGIYTGELFF. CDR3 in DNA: TGCGCCAGCAGCGCGACTAGCGGGATTTACACCGGGGAGCTGTTTTTT.

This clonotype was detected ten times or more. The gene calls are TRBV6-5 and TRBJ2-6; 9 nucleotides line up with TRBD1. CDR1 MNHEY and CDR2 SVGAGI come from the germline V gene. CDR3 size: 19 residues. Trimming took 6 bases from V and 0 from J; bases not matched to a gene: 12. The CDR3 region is CASRQGTGPNYSGANVLTF. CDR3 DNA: TGTGCCAGCAGGCAGGGGACAGGGCCAAATTACTCTGGGGCCAACGTCCTGACTTTC.

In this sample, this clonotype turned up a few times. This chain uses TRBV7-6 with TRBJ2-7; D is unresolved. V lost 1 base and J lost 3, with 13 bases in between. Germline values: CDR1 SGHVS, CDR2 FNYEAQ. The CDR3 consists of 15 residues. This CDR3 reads CASSLDSVPNYEQYF. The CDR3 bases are TGTGCCAGCAGCTTAGACAGCGTTCCTAACTACGAGCAGTACTTC.

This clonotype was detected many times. CDR3 sequence: CASSVAGTGSDTQYF. As DNA, the CDR3 is TGTGCCAGCAGCGTAGCGGGGACAGGGTCAGATACGCAGTATTTT. The chain combines TRBV9 with TRBJ2-3, with 9 bases that match TRBD1. This CDR3 is built from 15 residues. The J segment lost 4 bases and the V segment lost 0 bases, leaving 3 bases of the junction unmatched. The germline V gene has CDR1 SGDLS and CDR2 YYNGEE.

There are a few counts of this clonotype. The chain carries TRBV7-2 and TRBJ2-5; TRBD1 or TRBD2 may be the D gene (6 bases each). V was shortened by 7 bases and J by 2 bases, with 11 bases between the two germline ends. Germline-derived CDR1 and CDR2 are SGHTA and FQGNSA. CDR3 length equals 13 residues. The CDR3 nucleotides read TGTGCCAGCAACCGGGGGCTACAAGAGACCCAGTACTTC. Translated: CASNRGLQETQYF.

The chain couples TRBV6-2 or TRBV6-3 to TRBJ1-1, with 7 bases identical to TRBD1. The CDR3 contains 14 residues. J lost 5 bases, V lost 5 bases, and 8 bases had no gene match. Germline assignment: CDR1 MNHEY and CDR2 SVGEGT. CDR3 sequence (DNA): TGTGCCAGCAGTCTCCAGGGGGGCCGGACTGAAGCTTTCTTT. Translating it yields CASSLQGGRTEAFF.

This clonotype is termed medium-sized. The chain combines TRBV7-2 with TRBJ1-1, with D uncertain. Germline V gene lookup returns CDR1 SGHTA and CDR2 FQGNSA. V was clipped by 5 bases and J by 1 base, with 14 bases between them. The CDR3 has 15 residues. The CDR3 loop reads CASSLSGVPNTEAFF. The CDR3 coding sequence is TGTGCCAGCAGCCTCAGTGGAGTGCCGAACACTGAAGCTTTCTTT.

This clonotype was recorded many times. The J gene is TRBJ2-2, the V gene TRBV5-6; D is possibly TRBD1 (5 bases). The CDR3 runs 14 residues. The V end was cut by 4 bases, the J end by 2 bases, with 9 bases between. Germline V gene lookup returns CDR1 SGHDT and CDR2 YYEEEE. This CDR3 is CASSPDINTGELFF. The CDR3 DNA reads TGTGCCAGCAGCCCGGACATTAACACCGGGGAGCTGTTTTTT.

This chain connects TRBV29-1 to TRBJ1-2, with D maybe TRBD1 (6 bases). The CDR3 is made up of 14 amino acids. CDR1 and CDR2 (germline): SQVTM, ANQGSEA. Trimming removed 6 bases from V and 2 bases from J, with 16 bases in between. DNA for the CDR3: TGCAGCGTGGAACTTCCAGGGGCCAACTATGGCTACACCTTC. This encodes CSVELPGANYGYTF. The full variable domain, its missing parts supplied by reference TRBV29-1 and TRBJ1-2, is SAVISQKPSRDICQRGTSLTIQCQVDSQVTMMFWYRQQPGQSLTLIATANQGSEATYESGFVIDKFPISRPNLTFSTLTVSNMSPEDSSIYLCSVELPGANYGYTFGSGTRLTVV.

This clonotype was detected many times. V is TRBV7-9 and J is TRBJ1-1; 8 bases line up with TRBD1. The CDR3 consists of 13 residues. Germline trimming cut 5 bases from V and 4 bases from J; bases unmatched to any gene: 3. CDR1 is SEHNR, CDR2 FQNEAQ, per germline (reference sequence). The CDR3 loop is CASSVGQGTEAFF. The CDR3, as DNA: TGTGCCAGCAGCGTCGGACAGGGCACTGAAGCTTTCTTT.

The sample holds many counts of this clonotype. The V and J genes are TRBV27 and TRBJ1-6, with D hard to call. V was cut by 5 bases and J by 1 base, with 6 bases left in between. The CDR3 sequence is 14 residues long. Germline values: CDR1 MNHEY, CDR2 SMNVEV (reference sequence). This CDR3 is CASSPGSYNSPLHF. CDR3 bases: TGTGCCAGCAGTCCAGGATCCTATAATTCACCCCTCCACTTT.

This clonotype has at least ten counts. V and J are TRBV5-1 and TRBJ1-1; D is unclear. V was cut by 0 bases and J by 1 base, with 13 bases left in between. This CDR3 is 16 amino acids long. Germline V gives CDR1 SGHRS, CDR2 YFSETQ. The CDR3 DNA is TGCGCCAGCAGCTTGGAATCCCGCCGGGGGAACACTGAAGCTTTCTTT. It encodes CASSLESRRGNTEAFF.

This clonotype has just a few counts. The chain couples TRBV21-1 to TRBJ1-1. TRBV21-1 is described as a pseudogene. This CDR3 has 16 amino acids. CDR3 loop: CASSISTVWGLTEAFF. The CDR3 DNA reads TGTGCCAGCAGCATATCGACGGTTTGGGGTTTAACTGAAGCTTTCTTT.

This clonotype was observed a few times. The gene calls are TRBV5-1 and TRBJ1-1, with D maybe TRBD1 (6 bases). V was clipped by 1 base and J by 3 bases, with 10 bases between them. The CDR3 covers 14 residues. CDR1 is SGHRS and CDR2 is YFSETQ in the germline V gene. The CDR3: CASSLKGDDTEAFF. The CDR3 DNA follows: TGCGCCAGCAGCTTGAAGGGGGACGACACTGAAGCTTTCTTT.

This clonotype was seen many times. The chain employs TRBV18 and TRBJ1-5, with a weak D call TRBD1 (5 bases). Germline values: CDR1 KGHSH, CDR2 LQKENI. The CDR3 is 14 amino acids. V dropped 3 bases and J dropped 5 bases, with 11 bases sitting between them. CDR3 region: CASSPRDGDQPQHF. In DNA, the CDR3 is TGTGCCAGCTCACCCCGGGACGGCGATCAGCCCCAGCATTTT.

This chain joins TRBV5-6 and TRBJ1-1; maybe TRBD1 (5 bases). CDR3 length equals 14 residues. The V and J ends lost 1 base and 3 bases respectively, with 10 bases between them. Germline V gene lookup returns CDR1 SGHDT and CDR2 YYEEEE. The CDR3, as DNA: TGTGCCAGCAGCTTGCAACAGGTTGACACTGAAGCTTTCTTT. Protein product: CASSLQQVDTEAFF.

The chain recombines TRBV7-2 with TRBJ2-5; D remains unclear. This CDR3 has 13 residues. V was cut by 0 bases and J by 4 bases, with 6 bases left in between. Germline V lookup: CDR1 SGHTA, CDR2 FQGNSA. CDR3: CASSLAHRETQYF. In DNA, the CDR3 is TGTGCCAGCAGCTTAGCCCACCGAGAGACCCAGTACTTC.

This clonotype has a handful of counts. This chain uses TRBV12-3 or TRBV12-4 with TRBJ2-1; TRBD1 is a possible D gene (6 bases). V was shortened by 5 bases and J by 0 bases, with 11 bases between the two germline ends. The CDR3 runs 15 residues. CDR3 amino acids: CASSQGQGSYNEQFF. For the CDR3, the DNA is TGTGCCAGCAGTCAGGGGCAGGGCTCCTACAATGAGCAGTTCTTC.

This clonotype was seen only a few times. The CDR3 loop reads CASSPTEAGNTIYF. CDR3 sequence (DNA): TGTGCCAGCAGTCCGACAGAGGCTGGAAACACCATATATTTT. This rearrangement joins TRBV28 to TRBJ1-3; a weak D match, TRBD1 (5 bases). The V gene lost 5 bases and the J gene lost 2 bases, with 10 bases spanning the gap. Germline V gene lookup returns CDR1 MDHEN and CDR2 SYDVKM. The CDR3 length is 14 residues.